The clone carrying this TCR beta chain turned up a few times. Its specificity is not known. Unique molecular identifiers were incorporated during preparation of the TCRbeta library. TCRdb reprocessed the PCR reads via MiXCR and lists one record per CDR3 protein. Among roughly 790,000 distinct CDR3 sequences listed, approximately 15% were seen once. V was shortened by 2 bases and J by 6 bases, with 14 bases between the two germline ends. The CDR3 is made up of 14 amino acids. Germline CDR1 MNHEY, CDR2 SVGEGT. These data come from a study of T-cell reconstitution after alpha-beta-depleted transplantation in children. Regarding the study as a whole: As was reported, about two months after transplant, alpha-beta T cells came from several hundred expanded graft clones.

This TCR was sampled from a male patient younger than 18 who had a stem cell transplant for acute lymphoblastic leukemia, so the T cells may come from the graft donor. J is TRBJ2-7 and V is TRBV6-2 or TRBV6-3; D not certain. The input for sequencing was PBMCs, mostly from graft donor cells, taken 360 days after TCRalphabeta/CD19-depleted stem cell transplant. The chain's CDR3 is CASSYRRFRVEQYF. Written as DNA, the CDR3 is TGTGCCAGCAGTTACCGCAGGTTTCGAGTCGAGCAGTACTTC.